The 4 T cell receptor beta chains given below trace back to one sample, sequenced in a study of CD8+CD57+ T cells in acquired aplastic anemia. TCR beta VDJ and CDR3 profiling used genomic DNA as template. Using its own MiXCR run on the reads, TCRdb lists one record per CDR3 protein. This sample carries 250,000 or so distinct CDR3 sequences, approximately 50% of them seen once, and the ten largest clones take about 8.3%. By flow cytometry, patients selected for sequencing had shown an expansion of CD8+CD57+ cells. Sequencing used sorted CD4+, CD8+, or CD8+CD57+ T cells (not recorded which) from PBMCs. The receptors were sampled from a human donor with aplastic anemia.

The genes are TRBV24-1 and TRBJ2-1; D uncertain. Trimming removed 6 bases from V and 9 bases from J, with 11 bases in between. The CDR3 is made up of 12 amino acids. Germline loops: CDR1 KGHDR, CDR2 SFDVKD. CDR3 protein: CATSTVLSEQFF. The CDR3 region has the DNA TGTGCCACCAGTACGGTTCTAAGTGAGCAGTTCTTC.

The chain recombines TRBV6-9 with TRBJ2-3, with 7 bases fitting TRBD2. Unmatched junction bases numbered 21, after V lost 7 bases and J lost 5 bases. CDR3 length: 18 residues. Germline-derived CDR1 and CDR2 are MNHGY and SVAAGI. The CDR3 is CASTDPGPGGGGLDTQYF. The CDR3 DNA sequence: TGTGCCAGCACCGACCCCGGGCCGGGAGGTGGTGGACTAGATACGCAGTATTTT.

The rearrangement links TRBV15 to TRBJ1-1; a possible D gene is TRBD1 (6 bases). V lost 0 bases and J 3 bases, leaving 17 bases between the germline ends. The CDR3 contains 17 residues. Per the germline V gene, CDR1 is LNHNV and CDR2 is YYDKDF (reference sequence). CDR3 in amino acids: CATSRDAARGGDTEAFF. CDR3 DNA sequence: TGTGCCACCAGCAGAGATGCGGCCAGGGGAGGGGACACTGAAGCTTTCTTT.

The V call is TRBV5-1, the J call TRBJ1-2; the match to TRBD1 covers 7 bases. Germline lookup yields CDR1 SGHRS and CDR2 YFSETQ. The CDR3 runs to 13 residues. With 4 bases clipped from V and 8 bases from J, the junction kept 8 bases outside the gene matches. This CDR3 is CASSQDRTRGYTF. The CDR3 DNA reads TGCGCCAGCAGCCAGGACAGGACGCGGGGCTACACCTTC.